These 27 T cell receptor beta chains share one sample of origin, sequenced in a study of T cell repertoires in cytomegalovirus infection (dated by TCRdb to the late 2010s). Sequenced on an Illumina HiSeq 1500. TCRdb trimmed public reads at Q25 via fastp, called clones via MiXCR and kept in-frame beta chains. All rows with the same CDR3 protein become a single entry with the most common DNA and genes. The sample table shows a few hundred thousand distinct CDR3 sequences, and roughly 17% are seen once. More than 10% of the sample rests with the top ten. The specimen sequenced was PBMCs. All receptors come from a human donor in good health (CMV status not recorded). Some clones in this sample may be carry-over from other donors' samples.

The sample holds a few counts of this clonotype. This sequence joins TRBV4-2 and TRBJ1-2; tentative D call: TRBD1 (5 bases). V lost 0 bases and J lost 4, with 15 bases in between. There are 16 residues in the CDR3. The germline V gene has CDR1 LGHNA and CDR2 YNFKEQ. CDR3: CASSQEASPGTYGYTF. CDR3 bases: TGTGCCAGCAGCCAAGAGGCTTCCCCAGGGACCTATGGCTACACCTTC.

This clonotype occurred a few times. This chain connects TRBV15 to TRBJ2-2; 15 bases map to TRBD2. This CDR3 region has 15 residues. From germline, CDR1 is LNHNV and CDR2 YYDKDF (reference sequence). Trimming took 9 bases from V and 15 from J; bases not matched to a gene: 14. Written as DNA, the CDR3 is TGTGCCACTGCTCCGGGACTAGCGGGGGGCCTCTCCTTGTTTTTT. Its translation is CATAPGLAGGLSLFF.

This clonotype was seen repeatedly, ten times or more. The V gene is TRBV28, the J gene TRBJ1-4; D gene uncertain. From germline, CDR1 is MDHEN and CDR2 SYDVKM. V gave up 5 bases and J gave up 4 bases, with 14 bases separating them. CDR3 length equals 15 residues. CDR3 region: CASSPRYDGNEKLFF. CDR3 DNA sequence: TGTGCCAGCAGTCCCCGGTATGATGGTAATGAAAAACTGTTTTTT.

This clonotype appeared many times. This chain links TRBV12-3 or TRBV12-4 with TRBJ2-1; 7 nucleotides agree with TRBD1. Trimming took 7 bases from V and 4 from J; bases not matched to a gene: 10. The CDR3 is 15 amino acids. CDR3 sequence (DNA): TGTGCCAGCAACCTAATGGGGACAGAATACAATGAGCAGTTCTTC. Protein: CASNLMGTEYNEQFF.

This clonotype was observed a few times. The rearrangement links TRBV11-3 to TRBJ2-2; TRBD1 agrees at 7 bases. V shed 1 base, J shed 1 base, and the junction held 3 bases outside the gene matches. CDR1 is SGHNT, CDR2 YENEEA, per germline. CDR3 length: 16 residues. The CDR3 sequence is CASSLADRENTGELFF. The CDR3 DNA is TGTGCCAGCAGCTTAGCCGACAGGGAGAACACCGGGGAGCTGTTTTTT.

The chain carries TRBV5-5 and TRBJ2-7; D is perhaps TRBD2 (5 bases). CDR1 and CDR2 (germline): SGHKS, YYEKEE (reference sequence). The V and J ends lost 2 bases and 1 base respectively, with 13 bases between them. The CDR3 contains 15 residues. The CDR3 loop is CASSFTSGRSYEQYF. The CDR3, as DNA: TGTGCCAGCAGCTTTACGTCGGGGAGATCCTACGAGCAGTACTTC.

This clonotype was seen many times. The V gene is TRBV7-8, the J gene TRBJ1-4, with D possibly being TRBD1 (6 bases). The V and J ends lost 3 bases and 7 bases respectively, with 21 bases between them. Germline CDR1 SGHVS, CDR2 FQNEAQ. CDR3 size: 17 residues. CDR3 protein: CASSFGRKRGHLEKLFF. As DNA, the CDR3 is TGTGCCAGCAGCTTCGGACGTAAGCGGGGGCACCTTGAAAAACTGTTTTTT.

This clonotype was detected many times. V and J are TRBV5-6 and TRBJ1-1; D gene ambiguous. In germline, CDR1 is SGHDT, CDR2 YYEEEE. Trimming shortened V by 0 bases and J by 4 bases, and 7 bases separated the two germline ends. This CDR3 is built from 13 residues. CDR3 residues: CASSLEWSTEAFF. In nucleotides, the CDR3 is TGTGCCAGCAGCTTGGAATGGAGCACTGAAGCTTTCTTT.

J is TRBJ1-1 and V is TRBV28; D gene uncertain. The CDR3 covers 15 residues. With 8 bases removed from V and 3 bases from J, the gap between germline ends came to 19 bases. Germline assignment: CDR1 MDHEN and CDR2 SYDVKM. The CDR3 nucleotides read TGTGCCAGCCCCCCGTCTGTCCGGGTGGACACTGAAGCTTTCTTT. Amino acid sequence: CASPPSVRVDTEAFF.

Only a few counts were recorded for this clonotype. The CDR3 reads CASSFGVYNEQFF. Written as DNA, the CDR3 is TGTGCCAGCAGTTTTGGTGTGTACAATGAGCAGTTCTTC. The chain employs TRBV6-2 or TRBV6-3 and TRBJ2-1; no reliable D call. This CDR3 region has 13 residues. Trimming stripped 4 bases from V and 4 bases from J, with 8 bases between. Looked up from germline, CDR1 is MNHEY and CDR2 is SVGEGT.

This clonotype was seen a few times. This chain joins TRBV4-1 and TRBJ2-7; maybe TRBD2 (5 bases). Germline CDR1 reads MGHRA; CDR2 reads YSYEKL. Between the trimmed V and J ends, which lost 4 bases and 2 bases, there was a span of 15 bases. CDR3 size: 15 residues. CDR3 nucleotides: TGCGCCAGCAGCCGACCTGACGGGAACACCTACGAGCAGTACTTC. Its protein product is CASSRPDGNTYEQYF.

The J gene is TRBJ2-7, the V gene TRBV6-2 or TRBV6-3; no reliable D call. The ends were cut back, 4 bases at V and 3 bases at J, with 7 bases in the middle. The length of the CDR3 is 12 residues. Germline V CDR1 and CDR2: MNHEY, SVGEGT. CDR3 sequence: CASSSIDYEQYF. CDR3 sequence (DNA): TGTGCCAGCAGTTCCATAGACTACGAGCAGTACTTC.

The chain uses TRBV3-1 and TRBJ2-1; 8 nucleotides line up with TRBD2. This CDR3 is 15 amino acids long. Germline assignment: CDR1 LGHDT and CDR2 YNNKEL (reference sequence). J was trimmed by 3 bases and V by 5 bases; bases with no gene match: 6. The CDR3 loop reads CASSYTGGGYNEQFF. CDR3 bases: TGTGCCAGCAGCTACACGGGGGGGGGCTACAATGAGCAGTTCTTC.

This rearrangement joins TRBV28 to TRBJ1-5; D remains ambiguous. The ends were cut back, 7 bases at V and 2 bases at J, with 15 bases in the middle. The CDR3 covers 15 residues. In germline, CDR1 is MDHEN, CDR2 SYDVKM. The CDR3 bases are TGTGCCAGCACCCAAGGCGGGCAGGGCAATCAGCCCCAGCATTTT. Translating gives CASTQGGQGNQPQHF.

The J gene is TRBJ1-5, the V gene TRBV5-1; 10 nucleotides agree with TRBD1. CDR1 is SGHRS, CDR2 YFSETQ, per germline. After removal of 3 bases from V and 7 bases from J, the junction contained 7 bases not matched to a gene. The CDR3 loop spans 15 amino acids. The CDR3 reads CASSSDGQGGQPQHF. For the CDR3, the DNA is TGCGCCAGCAGCTCGGACGGACAGGGGGGACAGCCCCAGCATTTT. The variable domain in full, with the rest retrieved from reference TRBV5-1 and TRBJ1-5, is KAGVTQTPRYLIKTRGQQVTLSCSPISGHRSVSWYQQTPGQGLQFLFEYFSETQRNKGNFPGRFSGRQFSNSRSEMNVSTLELGDSALYLCASSSDGQGGQPQHFGDGTRLSIL.

The chain has TRBV12-3 or TRBV12-4 and TRBJ2-1; the match to TRBD1 covers 7 bases. The V segment lost 8 bases and the J segment 3 bases; nucleotides outside the gene matches: 7. This CDR3 comprises 14 residues. CDR3 DNA: TGTGCCAGCGGCGCAGGGGGAAGCTACAATGAGCAGTTCTTC. It is translated as CASGAGGSYNEQFF.

This clonotype was detected a few times. This chain joins TRBV9 and TRBJ1-2; D is unresolved. The CDR3 has 14 amino acids. Germline assignment: CDR1 SGDLS and CDR2 YYNGEE. Trimming shortened V by 0 bases and J by 4 bases, and 10 bases separated the two germline ends. This CDR3 reads CASSVDPEGYGYTF. CDR3 sequence (DNA): TGTGCCAGCAGCGTAGATCCGGAAGGCTATGGCTACACCTTC.

This clonotype was observed many times. This chain connects TRBV7-2 to TRBJ2-3; 9 bases fit TRBD2. The length of the CDR3 is 18 residues. Per the germline V gene, CDR1 is SGHTA and CDR2 is FQGNSA. V lost 0 bases to trimming and J lost 8 bases; unmatched junction nucleotides: 15. CDR3: CASSLAGSSGDGRITQYF. For the CDR3, the DNA is TGTGCCAGCAGCTTAGCTGGTTCTAGCGGGGACGGTCGGATTACGCAGTATTTT. Combining the CDR3 with reference TRBV7-2 and TRBJ2-3 gives the whole variable domain GAGVSQSPSNKVTEKGKDVELRCDPISGHTALYWYRQSLGQGLEFLIYFQGNSAPDKSGLPSDRFSAERTGGSVSTLTIQRTQQEDSAVYLCASSLAGSSGDGRITQYFGPGTRLTVL.

In its sample, this clonotype was seen many times. The rearrangement joins TRBV11-2 to TRBJ2-7; possibly TRBD2 for D (5 bases). The CDR3 totals 14 residues. Germline V CDR1 and CDR2: SGHAT, FQNNGV. Trimming took 1 base from V and 1 from J, leaving 8 bases between them. The CDR3 loop is CASSLGTSSYEQYF. CDR3 nucleotides: TGTGCCAGCAGCTTAGGGACTTCGTCCTACGAGCAGTACTTC.

In its sample, this clonotype was seen many times. The chain uses TRBV12-3 or TRBV12-4 and TRBJ2-1, with a possible D match to TRBD1 (5 bases). The CDR3 runs to 13 residues. V gave up 3 bases and J gave up 6 bases, with 9 bases separating them. The CDR3 nucleotides read TGTGCCAGCAGTTTGGGAAGGGGCAATGAGCAGTTCTTC. This translates into CASSLGRGNEQFF.

At least ten counts were recorded for this clonotype. The chain couples TRBV19 to TRBJ2-1; 7 positions agree with TRBD1. The V and J ends lost 7 bases and 5 bases, in that order; junction bases with no gene match: 8. The germline V gene encodes CDR1 LNHDA and CDR2 SQIVND (reference sequence). The CDR3 spans 14 residues. This CDR3 is CASTRPRGNNEQFF. The CDR3 DNA follows: TGTGCCAGTACCAGGCCCAGGGGGAACAATGAGCAGTTCTTC.

The V gene is TRBV10-2, the J gene TRBJ1-2; possibly TRBD1 for D (6 bases). The CDR3 is made up of 13 amino acids. Germline values: CDR1 WSHSY, CDR2 SAAADI. V shed 6 bases and J shed 0 bases, with 8 bases lying between them. CDR3: CASRDRSNYGYTF. As DNA, the CDR3 is TGCGCCAGCAGGGACAGATCTAACTATGGCTACACCTTC.

This clonotype showed up just a few times. The gene calls are TRBV20-1 and TRBJ1-1, with TRBD1 identical over 9 bases. J lost 5 bases, V lost 1 base, and 8 bases had no gene match. Germline CDR1 is DFQATT and CDR2 is SNEGSKA (reference sequence). The length of the CDR3 is 15 residues. The CDR3 reads CSARGPGQGVTEAFF. In nucleotides, the CDR3 is TGCAGTGCTAGAGGTCCGGGACAGGGTGTTACTGAAGCTTTCTTT.

This clonotype showed up just a few times. The chain couples TRBV14 to TRBJ1-1, with 8 bases lining up with TRBD1. Per the germline V gene, CDR1 is SGHDN and CDR2 is FVKESK. This CDR3 has 12 residues. V lost 3 bases, J lost 11 bases, and 5 bases stayed unmatched. CDR3 residues: CASSHRTGKAFF. The CDR3 DNA is TGTGCCAGCAGCCACAGGACAGGGAAGGCTTTCTTT.

The rearrangement links TRBV19 to TRBJ2-3, with 9 bases lining up with TRBD1. Germline trimming cut 6 bases from V and 6 bases from J; bases unmatched to any gene: 13. CDR3 size: 16 residues. In germline, CDR1 is LNHDA, CDR2 SQIVND (reference sequence). The CDR3 coding sequence is TGTGCCAGTAGGACCTCACAGGGGGCGCGCTGGGATACGCAGTATTTT. It translates to CASRTSQGARWDTQYF.

This clonotype appeared a few times. This chain joins TRBV5-4 and TRBJ2-7, with D tentatively TRBD1 or TRBD2 (5 bases each). Germline values: CDR1 SGHNT, CDR2 YYREEE (reference sequence). CDR3 length equals 15 residues. The germline V and J ends were trimmed by 5 bases and 0 bases, with 15 bases remaining between them. This chain's CDR3 is CASRIGTGSSYEQYF. CDR3 nucleotide sequence: TGTGCCAGCAGGATTGGGACGGGGAGCTCCTACGAGCAGTACTTC.

The rearrangement joins TRBV20-1 to TRBJ1-6, with unresolved D. The ends were cut back, 6 bases at V and 4 bases at J, with 13 bases in the middle. Germline values: CDR1 DFQATT, CDR2 SNEGSKA (reference sequence). The CDR3 is 14 amino acids. CDR3 loop: CSASRDRYNSPLHF. The CDR3 DNA reads TGCAGTGCGAGCAGAGATCGATATAATTCACCCCTCCACTTT.